The 12 T cell receptor beta chains in this list originate from one sample, sequenced in a study of T cell responses to AZD1222 COVID-19 vaccine. Sequenced by immunoSEQ multiplex PCR; TCRdb stores in-frame clones only, minus some. The sample consists of about 140,000 clones, over 85% of them appearing once. Here the sequenced sample was peripheral blood, taken on day 0 of AZD1222 vaccination. All receptors derive from an adult in good health.

The J gene is TRBJ2-5, the V gene TRBV4-1; 9 bases match TRBD2. The CDR3 consists of 16 residues. Trimming removed 2 bases from V and 5 bases from J; junction bases left unmatched: 9. The V gene's germline CDR1 is MGHRA and CDR2 YSYEKL. The CDR3 sequence: CASSQIGTSKAETQYF. The CDR3 nucleotides are TGCGCCAGCAGCCAAATCGGGACTAGCAAGGCGGAGACCCAGTACTTC.

The chain employs TRBV7-6 and TRBJ1-2, with D possibly TRBD1 on 6 matching bases. Deletions cut 1 base from V and 6 bases from J, with 15 bases between. CDR1 SGHVS and CDR2 FNYEAQ come from the germline V gene. This CDR3 spans 15 amino acids. As DNA, the CDR3 is TGTGCCAGCAGCTTAGAGGACGGGGGGCGGGATGGCTACACCTTC. It is translated as CASSLEDGGRDGYTF.

The rearrangement uses TRBV9 and TRBJ1-4, with 8 bases fitting TRBD1. V trimming: 3 bases; J trimming: 6 bases; junction bases outside the gene matches: 7. This CDR3 has 15 residues. Germline loops: CDR1 SGDLS, CDR2 YYNGEE. The CDR3 nucleotides are TGTGCCAGCAGCGGACAGGGGACCGTTGATGAAAAACTGTTTTTT. Translating gives CASSGQGTVDEKLFF. Looking up the rest from reference TRBV9 and TRBJ1-4 gives the full variable domain: DSGVTQTPKHLITATGQRVTLRCSPRSGDLSVYWYQQSLDQGLQFLIQYYNGEERAKGNILERFSAQQFPDLHSELNLSSLELGDSALYFCASSGQGTVDEKLFFGSGTQLSVL.

The chain recombines TRBV27 with TRBJ1-2; possibly TRBD1 for D (5 bases). Germline values: CDR1 MNHEY, CDR2 SMNVEV (reference sequence). V was cut by 4 bases and J by 3 bases, with 12 bases left in between. The CDR3 is made up of 14 amino acids. This CDR3 reads CASSSPGGDYGYTF. CDR3 nucleotide sequence: TGTGCCAGCAGTTCTCCGGGGGGGGACTATGGCTACACCTTC.

The chain recombines TRBV6-1 with TRBJ1-1; unclear D gene. Germline V gene lookup returns CDR1 MNHNS and CDR2 SASEGT. V lost 2 bases and J 11 bases, leaving 15 bases between the germline ends. CDR3 length equals 13 residues. The CDR3 reads CASSEWEPDGAFF. The CDR3 DNA is TGTGCCAGCAGTGAATGGGAACCTGACGGGGCTTTCTTT.

The chain uses TRBV2 and TRBJ2-7, with a weak D call TRBD2 (6 bases). This CDR3 has 15 residues. The ends were cut back, 3 bases at V and 7 bases at J, with 19 bases in the middle. The germline V gene encodes CDR1 SNHLY and CDR2 FYNNEI. Written as DNA, the CDR3 is TGTGCCAGCAGTGACGCCGAGACCGGGAGAACAGAGCAGTACTTC. It encodes CASSDAETGRTEQYF.

The genes are TRBV30 and TRBJ1-6, with D possibly matching TRBD1 (6 bases). Germline V lookup: CDR1 GTSNPN, CDR2 SVGIG (reference sequence). This CDR3 comprises 16 residues. Between the trimmed V and J ends, which lost 2 bases and 0 bases, there was a span of 11 bases. CDR3 region: CAWSRQGNSYNSPLHF. CDR3 DNA: TGTGCCTGGAGTAGGCAGGGGAACTCCTATAATTCACCCCTCCACTTT.

The J gene is TRBJ1-2, the V gene TRBV2; 7 positions match TRBD1. Germline V gene lookup returns CDR1 SNHLY and CDR2 FYNNEI. V dropped 2 bases and J dropped 7; count of bases not matched to a gene: 10. This CDR3 comprises 15 residues. CDR3 nucleotide sequence: TGTGCCAGCAGTGAACGGGACAGCTGGGTAGGTGGCTACACCTTC. Translating it yields CASSERDSWVGGYTF.

The gene calls are TRBV7-8 and TRBJ1-3, with 7 positions matching TRBD1. The trim removed 0 bases at V and 8 bases at J, leaving 4 bases unmatched. Germline V CDR1 and CDR2: SGHVS, FQNEAQ. This CDR3 has 14 residues. The CDR3 loop reads CASSLATGLDTIYF. The CDR3 DNA reads as TGTGCCAGCAGCTTAGCGACAGGGTTAGACACCATATATTTT.

This chain's CDR3 is CASSSGQQYQGYTF. CDR3 DNA sequence: TGCGCCAGCAGCTCGGGACAGCAGTATCAGGGCTACACCTTC. The chain couples TRBV5-1 to TRBJ1-2; 7 bases align to TRBD1. The V segment lost 3 bases and the J segment 8 bases; nucleotides outside the gene matches: 10. The CDR3 runs 14 residues. Germline CDR1 reads SGHRS; CDR2 reads YFSETQ.

V usage is TRBV5-4 and J usage is TRBJ1-1, with a possible D match to TRBD1 (6 bases). The CDR3 consists of 14 residues. Trimming took off 3 bases at V and 5 bases at J, with 14 bases between the two ends. Germline V gene sequence: CDR1 SGHNT, CDR2 YYREEE (reference sequence). CDR3: CASSSSYRDTEAFF. As DNA, the CDR3 is TGTGCCAGCAGCTCTTCCTACAGGGATACTGAAGCTTTCTTT.

Only a few counts were recorded for this clone. V usage is TRBV27 and J usage is TRBJ2-7; maybe TRBD2 (5 bases). V lost 3 bases and J 5 bases, leaving 11 bases between the germline ends. CDR3 length: 13 amino acids. Germline loops: CDR1 MNHEY, CDR2 SMNVEV (reference sequence). CDR3 coding DNA: TGTGCCAGCAGTTTCTACAGCGGTAACGAGCAGTACTTC. It codes for CASSFYSGNEQYF.